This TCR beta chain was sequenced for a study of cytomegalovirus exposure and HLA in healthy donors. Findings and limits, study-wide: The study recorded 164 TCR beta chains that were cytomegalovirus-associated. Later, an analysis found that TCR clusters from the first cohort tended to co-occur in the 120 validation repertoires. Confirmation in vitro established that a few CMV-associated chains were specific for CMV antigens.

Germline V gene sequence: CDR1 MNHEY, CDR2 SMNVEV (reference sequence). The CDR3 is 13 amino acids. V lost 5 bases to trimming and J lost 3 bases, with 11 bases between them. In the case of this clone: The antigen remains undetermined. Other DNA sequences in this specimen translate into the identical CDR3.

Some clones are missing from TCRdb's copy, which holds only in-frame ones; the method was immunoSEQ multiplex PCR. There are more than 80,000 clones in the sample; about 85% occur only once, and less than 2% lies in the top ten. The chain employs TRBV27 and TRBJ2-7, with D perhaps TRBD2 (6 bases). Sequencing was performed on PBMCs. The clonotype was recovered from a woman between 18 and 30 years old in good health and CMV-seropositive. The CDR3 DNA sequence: TGTGCCAGCAGTCCTTCGGGGGTCTACGAGCAGTACTTC. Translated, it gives CASSPSGVYEQYF.